A single sample gave rise to the 19 T cell receptor beta chains below, sequenced in a study of T cells in localized non-small cell lung cancer (TCRdb year 2020). The library came from the immunoSEQ multiplex PCR assay. The source is immuneACCESS, and TCRdb retained only in-frame sequences with V and J called. Part of the clones is not carried over; for the studies checked, unresolved V genes explain less than half of this, and the remainder is unexplained. This sample has roughly 1,300 clones in its table, and less than 20% of those were observed once. In total, the top ten clones hold about a sixth of the sample. This sample comprised lung tumor tissue, obtained before any cancer treatment. The receptors shown here come from a male donor aged 60 or older with stage II squamous cell lung carcinoma.

This chain joins TRBV6-8 and TRBJ2-3, with D tentatively TRBD1 (5 bases). The ends were cut back, 8 bases at V and 2 bases at J, with 11 bases in the middle. Germline V gene data show CDR1 as MNHGY and CDR2 as SAAAGT. The CDR3 loop spans 13 amino acids. CDR3 in amino acids: CASGAAYTDTQYF. In DNA form, the CDR3 reads TGTGCCAGCGGGGCAGCTTACACAGATACGCAGTATTTT.

This clone was counted only a few times. For the CDR3, the DNA is TGTGCCAGCAGCCCTTACCGACAGTTTAACTATGGCTACACCTTC. Protein sequence: CASSPYRQFNYGYTF. This chain joins TRBV11-3 and TRBJ1-2; TRBD1 might be the D (5 bases). Germline V gene sequence: CDR1 SGHNT, CDR2 YENEEA. Trimming took off 5 bases at V and 1 base at J, with 14 bases between the two ends. This CDR3 spans 15 amino acids. Full variable domain (rest looked up from reference TRBV11-3 and TRBJ1-2): EAGVVQSPRYKIIEKKQPVAFWCNPISGHNTLYWYLQNLGQGPELLIRYENEEAVDDSQLPKDRFSAERLKGVDSTLKIQPAELGDSAVYLCASSPYRQFNYGYTFGSGTRLTVV.

In this sample, this clone turned up once. The V and J genes are TRBV18 and TRBJ1-2; D gene uncertain. There are 14 residues in the CDR3. Germline V gene sequence: CDR1 KGHSH, CDR2 LQKENI. V lost 0 bases, J lost 4 bases, and 9 bases lay in between. As DNA, the CDR3 is TGTGCCAGCTCACCACCTTCCGGGATCTATGGCTACACCTTC. Translated: CASSPPSGIYGYTF.

By share, this clone counts as medium-sized (0.01 to 0.1%). The rearrangement joins TRBV9 to TRBJ1-1; D not certain. The germline V and J ends were trimmed by 5 bases and 4 bases, with 21 bases remaining between them. Germline CDR1 reads SGDLS; CDR2 reads YYNGEE. The CDR3 has 16 residues. The CDR3 protein is CASSEALRQPVTEAFF. Here the CDR3 DNA reads TGTGCCAGCAGTGAAGCGCTTCGGCAGCCGGTCACTGAAGCTTTCTTT.

The chain has TRBV11-3 and TRBJ2-2; D remains unclear. The germline CDR1 and CDR2 sequences are SGHNT and YENEEA. The CDR3 extends over 16 amino acids. The ends were cut back, 0 bases at V and 7 bases at J, with 15 bases in the middle. For the CDR3, the DNA is TGTGCCAGCAGCTTAGACCTTTCTAGGGCAGGCGGGGAGCTGTTTTTT. Translation gives CASSLDLSRAGGELFF.

This chain uses TRBV29-1 with TRBJ1-2; perhaps TRBD1 as D (5 bases). CDR1 and CDR2 (germline): SQVTM, ANQGSEA. This CDR3 region has 14 residues. V shed 6 bases and J shed 7 bases, with 21 bases lying between them. DNA for the CDR3: TGCAGCGTGTACAACCTGGGGCAATTTGGTGGCTACACCTTC. Translating gives CSVYNLGQFGGYTF.

In its sample, this clone is medium-sized. CDR3 sequence (DNA): TGTGCCAGCAGCTTGCAGGGATACGCTTACAATGAGCAGTTCTTC. Its translation: CASSLQGYAYNEQFF. The chain carries TRBV11-3 and TRBJ2-1, with D possibly being TRBD1 (5 bases). Germline lookup yields CDR1 SGHNT and CDR2 YENEEA. V lost 3 bases and J 4 bases, leaving 13 bases between the germline ends. The CDR3 extends over 15 amino acids.

There are a few counts of this clone. The rearrangement joins TRBV6-8 to TRBJ1-4; D is possibly TRBD1 (6 bases). This CDR3 has 13 amino acids. V was cut by 10 bases and J by 7 bases, with 16 bases left in between. Germline V gives CDR1 MNHGY, CDR2 SAAAGT. For the CDR3, the DNA is TGTGCCATTGGAGGGGGGGCCGGTGAAAAACTGTTTTTT. This translates into CAIGGGAGEKLFF.

This clone was seen a few times. This chain joins TRBV6-8 and TRBJ2-7, with D perhaps TRBD1 (6 bases). With 6 bases removed from V and 3 bases from J, the gap between germline ends came to 15 bases. From germline, CDR1 is MNHGY and CDR2 SAAAGT. The length of the CDR3 is 14 residues. The CDR3 nucleotides are TGTGCCAGCAGCCGCCGGGACACTTACTACGAGCAGTACTTC. It codes for CASSRRDTYYEQYF.

By its share, this clone is medium-sized. The V and J genes are TRBV11-3 and TRBJ1-2; perhaps TRBD1 as D (6 bases). Germline-derived CDR1 and CDR2 are SGHNT and YENEEA. The CDR3 has 17 residues. V was cut by 5 bases and J by 7 bases, with 26 bases left in between. CDR3 sequence reads: CASSLSPGAPPEGGYTF. The DNA of the CDR3 is TGTGCCAGCAGCCTGTCCCCAGGGGCACCCCCAGAGGGTGGCTACACCTTC.

The table lists this clone with a few counts. V usage is TRBV9 and J usage is TRBJ2-1; TRBD1 matches at 9 bases. Germline V gene lookup returns CDR1 SGDLS and CDR2 YYNGEE. The CDR3 is 15 residues long. V was clipped by 0 bases and J by 6 bases; unmatched bases: 4. The CDR3 nucleotides read TGTGCCAGCAGCGTAGAGGGACAGGGTGGCAATGAGCAGTTCTTC. This gives the protein CASSVEGQGGNEQFF. The full variable domain, completed using reference TRBV9 and TRBJ2-1, is DSGVTQTPKHLITATGQRVTLRCSPRSGDLSVYWYQQSLDQGLQFLIQYYNGEERAKGNILERFSAQQFPDLHSELNLSSLELGDSALYFCASSVEGQGGNEQFFGPGTRLTVL.

In its sample, this clone was seen a few times. The V call is TRBV29-1, the J call TRBJ2-4, with D tentatively TRBD2 (6 bases). The CDR3 covers 13 residues. With 7 bases removed from V and 8 bases from J, the gap between germline ends came to 18 bases. The germline V gene encodes CDR1 SQVTM and CDR2 ANQGSEA. CDR3 in amino acids: CSASDGPGDIQYF. CDR3 DNA sequence: TGCAGCGCCTCGGACGGACCGGGAGACATTCAGTACTTC. Together with reference TRBV29-1 and TRBJ2-4, the CDR3 gives the full variable domain: SAVISQKPSRDICQRGTSLTIQCQVDSQVTMMFWYRQQPGQSLTLIATANQGSEATYESGFVIDKFPISRPNLTFSTLTVSNMSPEDSSIYLCSASDGPGDIQYFGAGTRLSVL.

This chain connects TRBV11-3 to TRBJ2-7; TRBD1 matches 9 bases. The CDR3 runs to 16 residues. V lost 7 bases and J lost 3; bases outside the gene matches: 13. Germline lookup yields CDR1 SGHNT and CDR2 YENEEA. CDR3 nucleotides: TGTGCCAGCAAGGGGCGGCCGGGACAGGGAGTCTACGAGCAGTACTTC. Translation gives CASKGRPGQGVYEQYF.

V gene TRBV30 combines with J gene TRBJ2-3; TRBD2 aligns across 7 bases. V lost 4 bases, J lost 0 bases, and 4 bases stayed unmatched. CDR3 length: 14 residues. Germline V gene data show CDR1 as GTSNPN and CDR2 as SVGIG (reference sequence). CDR3 sequence reads: CAWNGGGSTDTQYF. As DNA, the CDR3 is TGTGCCTGGAATGGGGGAGGGAGCACAGATACGCAGTATTTT.

The chain joins TRBV28 to TRBJ2-7; 9 bases align to TRBD1. There are 15 residues in the CDR3. Germline V lookup: CDR1 MDHEN, CDR2 SYDVKM. The trim removed 5 bases at V and 5 bases at J, leaving 10 bases unmatched. The CDR3 region is CASSLGTGTSDEQYF. The DNA of the CDR3 is TGTGCCAGCAGTCTCGGGACAGGGACGAGTGACGAGCAGTACTTC.

This clone was detected a few times. One end of the junction varies from germline; a read error may be responsible. V usage is TRBV28 and J usage is TRBJ1-5; no reliable D call. The germline V gene has CDR1 MDHEN and CDR2 SYDVKM. The CDR3 spans 13 residues. The CDR3 is CASSSTANLPQHF. The CDR3 nucleotides read TGTGCCAGCAGTTCAACGGCCAATCTGCCCCAGCATTTT.

The chain combines TRBV19 with TRBJ2-1; D unclear. Germline-derived CDR1 and CDR2 are LNHDA and SQIVND (reference sequence). Deletions cut 4 bases from V and 2 bases from J, with 18 bases between. CDR3 length: 17 amino acids. The CDR3 region is CASSKTIGDPTYNEQFF. CDR3 DNA: TGTGCCAGTAGTAAAACGATCGGCGACCCGACCTACAATGAGCAGTTCTTC.

This clone is medium-sized (0.01 to 0.1%) in the sample. V and J are TRBV7-2 and TRBJ2-3; D is unclear. The V gene's germline CDR1 is SGHTA and CDR2 FQGNSA. CDR3 length: 13 amino acids. V was trimmed by 2 bases and J by 2 bases, leaving 5 bases between them. The CDR3 coding sequence is TGTGCCAGCAGCTTAACCTACACAGATACGCAGTATTTT. It yields the protein CASSLTYTDTQYF.

This clone showed up just a few times. The V and J genes are TRBV6-8 and TRBJ1-2; 9 bases fit TRBD1. The CDR3 loop spans 16 amino acids. The V and J ends lost 10 bases and 3 bases, in that order; junction bases with no gene match: 15. Germline V lookup: CDR1 MNHGY, CDR2 SAAAGT. This CDR3 reads CATRGQGQRIDYGYTF. CDR3 bases: TGTGCCACGAGGGGACAGGGTCAAAGGATTGACTATGGCTACACCTTC.